This T cell receptor (beta chain) was sequenced in a study of follicular helper T cells after annual influenza vaccination. Broader study findings: Each annual vaccination recalled recurring oligoclonal ICOS+CD38+ cTfh clonotypes. Most later recoveries of Day 7 ICOS+CD38+ clones were ICOS-CD38- cTfh.

The time point here: 2015-2016 season, pre-vaccination. Of note for this clone: Its antigen is still unknown.

Survey level resolution was used for TCRB sequencing. Generated by immunoSEQ multiplex PCR, the TCRdb table keeps only in-frame clones and is missing some. The repertoire consists of roughly 10,000 clones, with 81% occurring once and the leading ten covering around 3.4%. The TCR originated in an adult who received the influenza vaccine. The source was CXCR5+ CD38- circulating T follicular helper cells from blood, collected on the day of influenza vaccination. Subset reported: circulating Tfh, non-naive CD4+CXCR5+PD-1+ (ICOS+CD38+ or ICOS-CD38-).

The CDR3: CASSQDVGADGYTF. In nucleotides, the CDR3 is TGCGCCAGCAGCCAGGATGTTGGAGCGGATGGCTACACCTTC. The genes are TRBV4-3 and TRBJ1-2; D is undetermined. The CDR3 runs 14 residues. V was clipped by 3 bases and J by 6 bases, with 14 bases between them. Germline V lookup: CDR1 LGHNA, CDR2 YSLEER.